The 19 T cell receptor beta chains below were found in one sample sequenced in a study of early T cells in non-severe SARS-CoV-2 infection. MiXCR, run by TCRdb on the 5' RACE reads, gives a single entry per CDR3 protein. The repertoire holds around 80,000 distinct CDR3 sequences, with about 13% as singletons. Sequencing was done on a sample of whole blood. The receptors stem from an adult who was a healthcare worker with PCR-confirmed SARS-CoV-2 infection or an uninfected control (not recorded which).

The chain recombines TRBV20-1 with TRBJ1-1; D gene unclear. CDR3 length: 14 residues. The germline V gene has CDR1 DFQATT and CDR2 SNEGSKA (reference sequence). Trimming cost V 8 bases and J 0 bases, with 16 bases left between them. CDR3 DNA: TGCAGTTCAAAGGCCCCTGAGATGAACACTGAAGCTTTCTTT. Amino acids: CSSKAPEMNTEAFF.

This clonotype was found many times. This chain connects TRBV18 to TRBJ1-5; D remains ambiguous. Germline-derived CDR1 and CDR2 are KGHSH and LQKENI. The CDR3 runs 16 residues. V dropped 3 bases and J dropped 0 bases, with 12 bases sitting between them. CDR3 amino acids: CASSPRGLSSNQPQHF. In DNA form, the CDR3 reads TGTGCCAGCTCACCCCGCGGACTTTCTAGCAATCAGCCCCAGCATTTT.

This clonotype appeared many times. The chain uses TRBV3-1 and TRBJ1-1; D remains ambiguous. From germline, CDR1 is LGHDT and CDR2 YNNKEL (reference sequence). V was shortened by 0 bases and J by 0 bases, with 11 bases between the two germline ends. The CDR3 length is 16 residues. CDR3 loop: CASSQDQPYMNTEAFF. The CDR3 DNA is TGTGCCAGCAGCCAAGATCAGCCCTATATGAACACTGAAGCTTTCTTT.

The rearrangement joins TRBV7-3 to TRBJ2-2; 10 nucleotides match TRBD2. In germline, CDR1 is SGHTA, CDR2 FQGTGA. The V segment lost 5 bases and the J segment 2 bases; nucleotides outside the gene matches: 11. The CDR3 is 18 amino acids. CDR3 sequence reads: CASSRGALAGQNTGELFF. As DNA, the CDR3 is TGTGCCAGCAGCCGGGGGGCACTAGCGGGACAAAACACCGGGGAGCTGTTTTTT.

The table lists this clonotype with a few counts. The rearrangement links TRBV12-5 to TRBJ2-1; 7 bases fit TRBD1. The CDR3 has 15 residues. Unmatched junction bases numbered 8, after V lost 5 bases and J lost 4 bases. Germline V CDR1 and CDR2: LGHNT, FRNRAP. This chain's CDR3 is CASGIGTARYNEQFF. Here the CDR3 DNA reads TGTGCTAGTGGTATCGGGACAGCAAGATACAATGAGCAGTTCTTC.

This clonotype was recorded a few times. This chain joins TRBV29-1 and TRBJ2-5; 8 bases align to TRBD2. The germline V gene encodes CDR1 SQVTM and CDR2 ANQGSEA. There are 11 residues in the CDR3. Unmatched junction bases numbered 2, after V lost 5 bases and J lost 6 bases. CDR3 nucleotide sequence: TGCAGCGTTCCGGGGGGGCAGACCCAGTACTTC. It codes for CSVPGGQTQYF.

With regard to this clonotype: This sequence may be a read error, since a much larger clone differs from it by one base. The J gene is TRBJ1-2, the V gene TRBV20-1; 8 bases match TRBD1. CDR1 is DFQATT and CDR2 is SNEGSKA in the germline V gene (reference sequence). This CDR3 region has 12 residues. CDR3 loop: CSARGRVYGYIF. The CDR3 nucleotides read TGCAGTGCCAGGGGGCGCGTCTATGGCTACATCTTC.

This clonotype was observed a few times. The chain uses TRBV20-1 and TRBJ2-7, with TRBD2 matching 9 bases. The CDR3 spans 13 residues. After removal of 2 bases from V and 2 bases from J, the junction contained 1 base not matched to a gene. CDR1 and CDR2 from the germline V gene are DFQATT and SNEGSKA (reference sequence). CDR3 DNA: TGCAGTGCTAGACTAGCGGGAACCTACGAGCAGTACTTC. Its protein is CSARLAGTYEQYF.

The V and J genes are TRBV10-2 and TRBJ2-2; tentative D call: TRBD1 (6 bases). Germline CDR1 reads WSHSY; CDR2 reads SAAADI. The CDR3 contains 15 residues. V lost 0 bases, J lost 3 bases, and 8 bases lay in between. The CDR3 here is CASSESDRYTGELFF. CDR3 DNA sequence: TGCGCCAGCAGTGAGTCGGACAGATACACCGGGGAGCTGTTTTTT.

Only a few counts were recorded for this clonotype. The CDR3 coding sequence is TGTGCCAGCCAAACGGGATCAAGCTCTGGGGCCAACGTCCTGACTTTC. It codes for CASQTGSSSGANVLTF. This chain joins TRBV18 and TRBJ2-6, with TRBD2 as a possible D gene (5 bases). Deletions cut 8 bases from V and 0 bases from J, with 14 bases between. Germline values: CDR1 KGHSH, CDR2 LQKENI. The CDR3 consists of 16 residues.

The chain couples TRBV18 to TRBJ2-5; the D is unclear. Germline V gives CDR1 KGHSH, CDR2 LQKENI. This CDR3 is built from 13 residues. The germline V and J ends were trimmed by 2 bases and 2 bases, with 6 bases remaining between them. CDR3 loop: CASSPTQQETQYF. CDR3 bases: TGTGCCAGCTCACCAACACAACAAGAGACCCAGTACTTC.

This clonotype has a count of ten or more. The rearrangement joins TRBV20-1 to TRBJ2-1; no clear D gene. The germline V gene encodes CDR1 DFQATT and CDR2 SNEGSKA (reference sequence). Trimming took 1 base from V and 9 from J, leaving 7 bases between them. This CDR3 comprises 11 residues. The CDR3 region is CSARGVGEQFF. The CDR3 DNA reads TGCAGTGCTAGAGGGGTGGGTGAGCAGTTCTTC.

The table lists this clonotype with many counts. This chain joins TRBV2 and TRBJ2-5; the D is unclear. With 4 bases removed from V and 2 bases from J, the gap between germline ends came to 14 bases. This CDR3 is 15 amino acids long. CDR1 and CDR2 from the germline V gene are SNHLY and FYNNEI. This CDR3 reads CASSVMGQEQETQYF. In DNA, the CDR3 is TGTGCCAGCAGTGTTATGGGCCAGGAACAAGAGACCCAGTACTTC.

In its sample, this clonotype was seen a few times. V gene TRBV20-1 combines with J gene TRBJ1-3; D might be TRBD1 (5 bases). The CDR3 contains 14 residues. Trimming shortened V by 5 bases and J by 2 bases, and 13 bases separated the two germline ends. Germline loops: CDR1 DFQATT, CDR2 SNEGSKA (reference sequence). The CDR3 here is CSAVVGGTGNTIYF. The CDR3 DNA reads TGCAGTGCTGTCGTGGGGGGAACTGGAAACACCATATATTTT.

The genes are TRBV6-1 and TRBJ2-1; 12 nucleotides align to TRBD2. Germline values: CDR1 MNHNS, CDR2 SASEGT. V dropped 6 bases and J dropped 3; count of bases not matched to a gene: 6. The CDR3 sequence is 16 residues long. The CDR3 spells CASSRLAGALYNEQFF. CDR3 DNA: TGTGCCAGCAGCCGACTAGCGGGGGCCCTCTACAATGAGCAGTTCTTC.

This clonotype was detected a few times. This chain links TRBV11-2 with TRBJ2-2; the match to TRBD2 covers 9 bases. The trim removed 1 base at V and 0 bases at J, leaving 6 bases unmatched. The germline V gene has CDR1 SGHAT and CDR2 FQNNGV. The CDR3 covers 18 residues. The CDR3 DNA is TGTGCCAGCAGCTTAGTTCCTAGCGGGATGTCGAACACCGGGGAGCTGTTTTTT. This codes for CASSLVPSGMSNTGELFF. Full variable domain (remainder filled in from reference TRBV11-2 and TRBJ2-2): EAGVAQSPRYKIIEKRQSVAFWCNPISGHATLYWYQQILGQGPKLLIQFQNNGVVDDSQLPKDRFSAERLKGVDSTLKIQPAKLEDSAVYLCASSLVPSGMSNTGELFFGEGSRLTVL.

The chain recombines TRBV29-1 with TRBJ2-3, with D possibly called TRBD1 or TRBD2 (6 bases each). The CDR3 is 13 residues long. Germline CDR1 reads SQVTM; CDR2 reads ANQGSEA. The V end was cut by 4 bases, the J end by 2 bases, with 10 bases between. CDR3 bases: TGCAGCGTTGCCAGGGGACTCACAGATACGCAGTATTTT. This sequence encodes CSVARGLTDTQYF.

This clonotype was seen repeatedly, ten times or more. The chain joins TRBV2 to TRBJ2-7; 13 nucleotides line up with TRBD2. CDR1 is SNHLY and CDR2 is FYNNEI in the germline V gene. This CDR3 contains 16 residues. J gave up 1 base and V 11 bases, and 11 bases lay outside the gene matches. The CDR3 DNA follows: TGTGCCGGGAAACCGGGACTAGCGGGGCCTTCCTACGAGCAGTACTTC. Protein product: CAGKPGLAGPSYEQYF.

Only a few counts were recorded for this clonotype. The chain is built from TRBV28 and TRBJ1-1, with TRBD1 matching 7 bases. J was trimmed by 0 bases and V by 8 bases; bases with no gene match: 12. Germline assignment: CDR1 MDHEN and CDR2 SYDVKM. This CDR3 contains 16 residues. This CDR3 reads CASYRGRALMNTEAFF. Here the CDR3 DNA reads TGTGCCAGCTACAGGGGTAGGGCTCTAATGAACACTGAAGCTTTCTTT.